This T cell receptor beta chain was recovered during a study of blood T cell repertoires in COVID-19. Study members were between roughly 18 and 89 years old and lived in around 24 US regions. The CDR3 totals 13 residues. Deletions cut 3 bases from V and 5 bases from J, with 8 bases between. Germline V gene sequence: CDR1 LGHDT, CDR2 YNNKEL (reference sequence). Per the original data handling: Reference gene primer amplification gave nucleated cell count estimates. Sequencing used immunoSEQ multiplex PCR; TCRdb keeps in-frame clones, though not all of them. V and J calls and clone size are given by that table; D and trimming were obtained from the DNA. The table lists approximately 200,000 clones, approximately 90% of them singletons, with around 2.1% in the top ten.

The clonotype originates from a woman aged 25-40 years who had recovered from COVID-19. Material: PBMCs or T cells enriched from blood (not recorded which). V and J are TRBV3-1 (or the pseudogene TRBV3-2) and TRBJ2-1, with a tentative D call TRBD1 (5 bases). The CDR3 here is CASSQLGDNEQFF. The CDR3 DNA follows: TGTGCCAGCAGCCAGCTAGGGGACAATGAGCAGTTCTTC.